Below, one TCR beta chain is given with its context. Its antigen is currently not known. Qualities for individual bases were not recorded, and no much larger clone is one base off. This sample was taken from a study of blood T cell repertoires in COVID-19 (dated by TCRdb to 2018 to 2020). Notes on the research overall: Samples from collaborators originated in the United States, Italy and Spain and spanned both the acute and convalescent phases of COVID-19. The sample metadata nearly always contained a de-identified subject ID, COVID-19 status, age in years and sex. Samples came from the ongoing ImmuneRACE study (first 160 participants) plus 1,254 subjects from 6 global collaborators. The dataset comprised deeply sampled blood TCRbeta repertoires from subjects exposed to, actively infected with, or recovered from COVID-19. A freely available public database, intended as a resource for researchers studying the immune response to SARS-CoV-2, is where the repertoires were released. Where HLA class I and class II types were available, the types were taken from metadata supplied by the sample provider, not from assay-based typing. The material from the prospective study consisted of cDNA or gDNA derived from T cells, B-cell-depleted T cells, or PBMCs. Findings and caveats that apply to the study as a whole: How much clinical and demographic metadata was included differed by source and by participant, and the metadata was provided uncurated.

Collaborating institutions collected whole blood in K2EDTA tubes following their own protocols. For TCRbeta analysis, collaborators shipped samples in one of three forms: frozen whole blood, isolated PBMCs, or DNA extracted from either of those sample types. The immunoSEQ Assay, a bias-controlled multiplex PCR, was used to amplify TCRbeta CDR3 regions from genomic DNA. As for the original processing: Within the assay, amplification of reference gene primers was used to estimate how many nucleated cells each sample contained. Sequence reads were collapsed and filtered to measure the absolute abundance of every unique TCRbeta CDR3 rearrangement. For each sample, productive Simpson clonality was calculated as the square root of Simpson's diversity index over productive rearrangements. TCRdb's version of the immuneACCESS table is confined to in-frame rearrangements and falls short of the full clone set. An unresolved V gene accounts for under half of the shortfall where checked; the remainder is of unknown origin. V and J calls plus clone size are reproduced from that table; the DNA served to infer D and trimming. The sample data list a few hundred thousand clones, and 70% to 90% of these were observed just once. In total, the top ten clones hold around 3.6% of the sample.

Relative to germline, V is 6 bases shorter and J is 8 bases shorter, with 13 bases between their ends. CDR1 and CDR2 (KGHDR, SFDVKD) derive from the germline V gene. Counted from cysteine to phenylalanine, this CDR3 has 14 amino acids. Only the CDR3 region is kept as DNA, spanning 42 bases read in frame from base 1. This receptor was taken from a man aged 18-30 years with active or convalescent COVID-19. The sequenced sample was peripheral blood. The V and J segments used are TRBV24-1 and TRBJ1-6, with the D gene too uncertain to name. CDR3 protein: CATSTNSGDSPLHF. Read as DNA, the sequence is TGTGCCACCAGTACCAATAGCGGGGATTCACCCCTCCACTTT.